The 25 T cell receptor beta chains listed next were all sequenced from one sample in a study of cytotoxic CD8 clonotypes in ibrutinib-treated CLL. Using immunoSEQ multiplex PCR, the repertoire was profiled, and TCRdb retains in-frame clones only, with some absent. The repertoire holds over 130,000 clones, with approximately 80% as singletons. Sequenced here: PBMCs, sampled after 36 months of ibrutinib treatment. These receptors were obtained from a human donor with chronic lymphocytic leukemia.

This chain joins TRBV30 and TRBJ2-2; D possibly corresponds to TRBD1 (6 bases). Trimming cost V 1 base and J 5 bases, with 8 bases left between them. CDR1 is GTSNPN, CDR2 SVGIG, per germline (reference sequence). CDR3 size: 13 residues. CDR3 sequence (DNA): TGTGCCTGGAGTGACACAGGGACCGGGGAGCTGTTTTTT. It specifies CAWSDTGTGELFF.

The CDR3 DNA is TGTGCCAGCTCACCACCGAGCGGGGGGGCGCAGTACTTC. Its translation: CASSPPSGGAQYF. The chain carries TRBV18 and TRBJ2-7; TRBD2 matches at 10 bases. Germline V gives CDR1 KGHSH, CDR2 LQKENI. The CDR3 length is 13 residues. V was pared by 0 bases and J by 9 bases, with 2 bases of the junction left unmatched. Filled out from reference TRBV18 and TRBJ2-7, the complete variable domain reads NAGVMQNPRHLVRRRGQEARLRCSPMKGHSHVYWYRQLPEEGLKFMVYLQKENIIDESGMPKERFSAEFPKEGPSILRIQQVVRGDSAAYFCASSPPSGGAQYFGPGTRLTVT.

The chain uses TRBV11-2 and TRBJ2-7; D is unclear. CDR3 length: 12 residues. Looked up from germline, CDR1 is SGHAT and CDR2 is FQNNGV. V lost 4 bases, J lost 2 bases, and 6 bases lay in between. CDR3 nucleotides: TGTGCCAGCAGCTCAATTCCCTACGAGCAGTACTTC. Residues: CASSSIPYEQYF.

The rearrangement links TRBV12-5 to TRBJ1-2; D gene ambiguous. The CDR3 is 13 residues long. With 7 bases removed from V and 2 bases from J, the gap between germline ends came to 11 bases. CDR1 and CDR2 (germline): LGHNT, FRNRAP. This chain's CDR3 is CASALDGNYGYTF. The DNA of the CDR3 is TGTGCTAGTGCCCTTGACGGAAACTATGGCTACACCTTC.

The chain uses TRBV6-4 and TRBJ2-1, with D tentatively TRBD2 (6 bases). Trimming took 4 bases from V and 9 from J, leaving 13 bases between them. This CDR3 is 13 amino acids long. Germline V gene sequence: CDR1 MRHNA, CDR2 SNTAGT. CDR3: CASSGKDGGEQFF. CDR3 nucleotide sequence: TGTGCCAGCAGTGGAAAAGACGGGGGTGAGCAGTTCTTC.

This clone turned up a few times. V is TRBV29-1 and J is TRBJ1-2, with D unresolved. The germline V and J ends were trimmed by 0 bases and 0 bases, with 2 bases remaining between them. The CDR3 spans 12 residues. In germline, CDR1 is SQVTM, CDR2 ANQGSEA. The DNA for the CDR3 is TGCAGCGTTGAAGACGCTAACTATGGCTACACCTTC. Residues: CSVEDANYGYTF.

This clone has just a few counts. The chain joins TRBV19 to TRBJ2-7; 11 bases align to TRBD1. The CDR3 runs to 12 residues. V was pared by 11 bases and J by 3 bases, with 3 bases of the junction left unmatched. The germline V gene has CDR1 LNHDA and CDR2 SQIVND (reference sequence). In DNA form, the CDR3 reads TGTGCCTGTGGGACAGGGGGCTACGAGCAGTACTTC. Protein sequence: CACGTGGYEQYF.

The chain has TRBV18 and TRBJ1-3; D gene unclear. Per germline, CDR1 KGHSH and CDR2 LQKENI. Trimming took off 3 bases at V and 0 bases at J, with 12 bases between the two ends. The CDR3 sequence is 16 residues long. Here the CDR3 reads CASSPGPHHSGNTIYF. The CDR3, as DNA: TGTGCCAGCTCACCGGGTCCGCACCACTCTGGAAACACCATATATTTT.

This clone was detected a few times. The J gene is TRBJ1-5, the V gene TRBV6-1; D is uncertain. V was shortened by 4 bases and J by 2 bases, with 15 bases between the two germline ends. The CDR3 consists of 16 residues. CDR1 and CDR2 (germline): MNHNS, SASEGT. CDR3 nucleotides: TGTGCCAGCAGTGGTAGGGCCTCTCTGGGCAATCAGCCCCAGCATTTT. It yields the protein CASSGRASLGNQPQHF.

The V call is TRBV6-5, the J call TRBJ1-5, with 9 bases identical to TRBD1. There are 15 residues in the CDR3. Germline loops: CDR1 MNHEY, CDR2 SVGAGI. The junction had 4 bases not matched to a gene; V was cut back by 5 bases and J by 2 bases. CDR3 in DNA: TGTGCCAGCAGTGGACAGGGGTCAGGCAATCAGCCCCAGCATTTT. Encoded protein: CASSGQGSGNQPQHF.

The chain joins TRBV5-1 to TRBJ2-3, with 11 bases aligning to TRBD2. This CDR3 is 16 amino acids long. V gave up 6 bases and J gave up 5 bases; unmatched junction bases: 11. Germline lookup yields CDR1 SGHRS and CDR2 YFSETQ. The CDR3 nucleotides are TGCGCCAGCAAAGGGACTAGCGGCCCCATGATAGATACGCAGTATTTT. As protein: CASKGTSGPMIDTQYF. Full variable domain (remainder filled in from reference TRBV5-1 and TRBJ2-3): KAGVTQTPRYLIKTRGQQVTLSCSPISGHRSVSWYQQTPGQGLQFLFEYFSETQRNKGNFPGRFSGRQFSNSRSEMNVSTLELGDSALYLCASKGTSGPMIDTQYFGPGTRLTVL.

This sequence joins TRBV7-9 and TRBJ2-3; 9 nucleotides agree with TRBD2. Germline lookup yields CDR1 SEHNR and CDR2 FQNEAQ (reference sequence). The CDR3 is made up of 17 amino acids. Trimming cost V 5 bases and J 0 bases; bases outside gene matches: 9. The CDR3 reads CASSLPFLAGSTDTQYF. The CDR3 DNA reads TGTGCCAGCAGCCTCCCCTTTCTAGCGGGGAGCACAGATACGCAGTATTTT.

V gene TRBV10-3 combines with J gene TRBJ2-1, with TRBD1 as a possible D gene (5 bases). The CDR3 consists of 13 residues. V lost 6 bases to trimming and J lost 5 bases, with 11 bases between them. Germline-derived CDR1 and CDR2 are ENHRY and SYGVKD. The DNA of the CDR3 is TGTGCCATCAGAGGGCGACAGAACAATGAGCAGTTCTTC. Its translation is CAIRGRQNNEQFF.

The V call is TRBV27, the J call TRBJ2-5; D perhaps matches TRBD2 (6 bases). CDR3 length: 17 residues. Germline assignment: CDR1 MNHEY and CDR2 SMNVEV (reference sequence). The V and J ends lost 7 bases and 5 bases respectively, with 26 bases between them. CDR3 sequence reads: CASKLGGSGRNWETQYF. DNA for the CDR3: TGTGCCAGCAAATTAGGTGGTAGCGGACGCAACTGGGAGACCCAGTACTTC.

This clone came up a few times. The chain recombines TRBV7-2 with TRBJ1-5, with a weak D call TRBD1 (5 bases). The CDR3 covers 13 residues. The V gene's germline CDR1 is SGHTA and CDR2 FQGNSA. Deletions cut 5 bases from V and 6 bases from J, with 11 bases between. CDR3 amino acids: CASSQTQAQPQHF. CDR3 in DNA: TGTGCCAGCAGCCAGACACAGGCTCAGCCCCAGCATTTT.

V and J are TRBV19 and TRBJ2-7; possibly TRBD1 or TRBD2 for D (5 bases each). V dropped 3 bases and J dropped 3 bases, with 15 bases sitting between them. CDR1 is LNHDA, CDR2 SQIVND, per germline (reference sequence). The CDR3 extends over 15 amino acids. In nucleotides, the CDR3 is TGTGCCAGTAGTATGGGGACCCAATACAGCTACGAGCAGTACTTC. Its protein product is CASSMGTQYSYEQYF.

The V gene is TRBV5-8, the J gene TRBJ2-3, with 7 nucleotides matching TRBD2. The CDR3 is 14 amino acids. V was pared by 4 bases and J by 3 bases, with 5 bases of the junction left unmatched. CDR1 SGHTS and CDR2 YDEGEE come from the germline V gene. CDR3 DNA: TGTGCCAGCAGCCGGATGGGGGGGACAGATACGCAGTATTTT. Translated, it gives CASSRMGGTDTQYF.

This chain links TRBV6-5 with TRBJ2-1; D may be TRBD1 or TRBD2 (5 bases each). CDR3 size: 14 residues. Germline lookup yields CDR1 MNHEY and CDR2 SVGAGI. V gave up 0 bases and J gave up 9 bases, with 12 bases separating them. The DNA for the CDR3 is TGTGCCAGCAGTTACTCCGGGATTAGGGGTGAGCAGTTCTTC. Its translation is CASSYSGIRGEQFF.

J is TRBJ2-7 and V is TRBV5-1; 7 positions agree with TRBD1. Germline V gene sequence: CDR1 SGHRS, CDR2 YFSETQ. Unmatched junction bases numbered 6, after V lost 3 bases and J lost 3 bases. This CDR3 is 14 amino acids long. The CDR3 bases are TGCGCCAGCAGCTGGTCTGGGACAGACTACGAGCAGTACTTC. Amino acids: CASSWSGTDYEQYF.

This chain connects TRBV5-6 to TRBJ1-2, with TRBD1 as a possible D gene (5 bases). V lost 3 bases to trimming and J lost 2 bases, with 11 bases between them. The CDR3 totals 14 residues. CDR1 SGHDT and CDR2 YYEEEE come from the germline V gene. CDR3 DNA sequence: TGTGCCAGCAGCTCGACAGACGGGAACTATGGCTACACCTTC. It yields the protein CASSSTDGNYGYTF.

This rearrangement joins TRBV30 to TRBJ2-2; 10 bases align to TRBD2. CDR3 length: 17 amino acids. Germline V lookup: CDR1 GTSNPN, CDR2 SVGIG (reference sequence). J lost 1 base, V lost 2 bases, and 7 bases had no gene match. In nucleotides, the CDR3 is TGTGCCTGGAGTCCCTCCTGGACTAGCGGGAACACCGGGGAGCTGTTTTTT. This codes for CAWSPSWTSGNTGELFF.

This clone has only one observation. V is TRBV7-9 and J is TRBJ2-1; D is unresolved. V dropped 5 bases and J dropped 5 bases, with 7 bases sitting between them. This CDR3 spans 12 amino acids. Germline assignment: CDR1 SEHNR and CDR2 FQNEAQ (reference sequence). DNA of the CDR3: TGTGCCAGCAGCCCCGATCACAATGAGCAGTTCTTC. Protein product: CASSPDHNEQFF.

The chain links TRBV7-9 to TRBJ1-2; a possible D gene is TRBD1 (5 bases). The CDR3 sequence is 14 residues long. V was pared by 4 bases and J by 5 bases, with 14 bases between. Looked up from germline, CDR1 is SEHNR and CDR2 is FQNEAQ (reference sequence). The CDR3 coding sequence is TGTGCCAGCAGCTCCTACCGGGACGGATATGGCTACACCTTC. This translates into CASSSYRDGYGYTF.

The genes are TRBV23-1 and TRBJ1-1, with D maybe TRBD1 (5 bases). TRBV23-1 is given ORF status, its function remaining uncertain. The length of the CDR3 is 11 residues. The CDR3 spells CATGTMSEAFF. CDR3 coding DNA: TGCGCTACCGGGACGATGAGTGAAGCTTTCTTT.

The gene calls are TRBV9 and TRBJ2-3, with unresolved D. V was trimmed by 2 bases and J by 5 bases, leaving 12 bases between them. The germline V gene encodes CDR1 SGDLS and CDR2 YYNGEE. The CDR3 length is 14 residues. The CDR3 DNA reads TGTGCCAGCAGCGTCGGTCTTGGCATAGATACGCAGTATTTT. It encodes CASSVGLGIDTQYF.